This entry concerns a single T cell receptor (beta chain). The antigen is unknown. The TCR beta libraries were generated through quantitative 5'-RACE incorporating molecular barcodes. Each CDR3 protein is one row after TCRdb ran MiXCR on the 5' RACE reads. Among 700,000 or so distinct CDR3 sequences listed, around a fifth were seen once. The source of the sample is a study of CD8 T cells in ankylosing spondylitis. General study points: A TCR beta motif of under 10 highly homologous variants appeared characteristic of ankylosing spondylitis blood.

Input material: blood, either unsorted or a sorted T cell fraction (not recorded which). The receptor comes from a male donor with ankylosing spondylitis.

In DNA, the CDR3 is TGTGCCAGCAGCGTAGGATCTCAGGGCTTGGATGGCTACACCTTC. It translates to CASSVGSQGLDGYTF. The V and J genes are TRBV9 and TRBJ1-2; a weak D match, TRBD1 (5 bases). The CDR3 is 15 amino acids. From germline, CDR1 is SGDLS and CDR2 YYNGEE. The ends were cut back, 0 bases at V and 6 bases at J, with 15 bases in the middle.